Listed below are T cell receptor beta chains from one sample, sequenced in a study of blood T cells in healthy people across ages. TCRdb analysed the 5' RACE reads with MiXCR anew, one entry per CDR3 protein. Among about 1.6 million distinct CDR3 sequences listed, 30% to 40% were seen once. Sequencing was done on a sample of blood. These receptors originate from a woman in her 30s in good health. Both conserved end residues are part of each CDR3. D genes are given only for firm matches. Size values are once, few and many counts, or a class for expanded clones, and some rows have none.

size	V	D	J	DNA	CDR3
few	TRBV6-6	TRBD2	TRBJ2-7	TGTGCCAGCAGACGACAGGTCCGGGGGGGGTACGAGCAGTACTTC	CASRRQVRGGYEQYF
.	TRBV28	TRBD1	TRBJ2-1	TGTGCCAGCAGTAACCGGGACAGAGGCAATGAGCAGTTCTTC	CASSNRDRGNEQFF
.	TRBV27	.	TRBJ2-7	TGTGCCAGCAGCAGAAATCCGGGACACCCCTACGAGCAGTACTTC	CASSRNPGHPYEQYF
once	TRBV20-1	.	TRBJ1-2	TGCAGTGCTAGAGGAGAGGGGGGAGGCTACACCTTC	CSARGEGGGYTF
.	TRBV5-1	.	TRBJ2-3	TGCGCCAGCAGCTTGGACCCAGCCGCCACAGATACGCAGTATTTT	CASSLDPAATDTQYF
.	TRBV5-1	.	TRBJ1-2	TGCGCCAGGGTGGGGGCCTATGACTACACCTTC	CARVGAYDYTF
.	TRBV6-2/TRBV6-3	TRBD1	TRBJ2-7	TGTGCCAGCAGTTACAGGGACAGCATCTACGAGCAGTACTTC	CASSYRDSIYEQYF
.	TRBV7-3	TRBD1	TRBJ1-1	TGTGCCAGCAGCTTAAGGGGTGGACAGGGCGTTAGGACTGAAGCTTTCTTT	CASSLRGGQGVRTEAFF
.	TRBV12-3/TRBV12-4	.	TRBJ1-2	TGTGCCAGCAGTTTGATAAAAGGGTCCGGCTACACCTTC	CASSLIKGSGYTF
.	TRBV11-2	TRBD1	TRBJ2-5	TGTGCCAGCAGCCTATACCGGGACAGGAGGCAAGAGACCCAGTACTTC	CASSLYRDRRQETQYF
.	TRBV7-3	.	TRBJ2-1	TGTGCCAGCAGCTTCGCACGCGGACACAGCAGTGATGAGCAGTTCTTC	CASSFARGHSSDEQFF
.	TRBV20-1	.	TRBJ1-5	TGCAGTGCTATGGGATATAATCAGCCCCAGCATTTT	CSAMGYNQPQHF
.	TRBV3-1	.	TRBJ2-1	TGTGCCAGCAGCCAAGCCTATGAGCAGTTCTTC	CASSQAYEQFF
few	TRBV25-1	TRBD2	TRBJ2-5	TGTGCCAGCAGCGTTTGGACTAGCGGGTACCAAGAGACCCAGTACTTC	CASSVWTSGYQETQYF
.	TRBV20-1	TRBD1	TRBJ1-1	TGCAGTGCTAGAGTTCAGACAGGGGAGATCAGATCCGCTGAAGCTTTCTTT	CSARVQTGEIRSAEAFF
few	TRBV28	.	TRBJ2-7	TGTGCCAGCAGCTCCCTCCCCCGAAAACGCTACGAGCAGTACTTC	CASSSLPRKRYEQYF
few	TRBV2	.	TRBJ2-1	TGTGCCAGCAAAGCTAGCCCCGTCAATGAGCAGTTCTTC	CASKASPVNEQFF
few	TRBV30	.	TRBJ1-1	TGTGCCGGACGCTACGGACAGCCGTTTTTGGATGCTTTCTTT	CAGRYGQPFLDAFF
.	TRBV5-1	TRBD1	TRBJ2-7	TGCGCCAGCACCGACGGCCGGACAGGGGCCTCCTACGAGCAGTACTTC	CASTDGRTGASYEQYF
.	TRBV5-1	.	TRBJ1-1	TGCGCCAGCAGCTTGTCAGCAGGGTTAACTTTCTTT	CASSLSAGLTFF
.	TRBV9	.	TRBJ2-3	TGTGCCAGCAGCGTAGAGTGGGGGGATACGCAGTATTTT	CASSVEWGDTQYF
many	TRBV12-3/TRBV12-4	.	TRBJ2-3	TGTGCCAGCAGTCCCGGCTCACGGGGAGATACGCAGTATTTT	CASSPGSRGDTQYF
few	TRBV11-1	.	TRBJ2-3	TGTGCCAGCAGCCTCTACAGGGCTCCGGGACTCCTTCCAGATACGCAGTATTTT	CASSLYRAPGLLPDTQYF
few	TRBV7-9	.	TRBJ2-5	TGTGCCAGCAGGCCAGGACCGTATCAAGAGACCCAGTACTTC	CASRPGPYQETQYF
many	TRBV27	.	TRBJ2-7	TGTGCCAGCAGTTTATCGAAAACTCCCTACGAGCAGTACTTC	CASSLSKTPYEQYF
few	TRBV7-6	.	TRBJ2-7	TGTGCCAGCAGCTTAAGGTCCGGGGTAAACGAGCAGTACTTC	CASSLRSGVNEQYF
few	TRBV20-1	TRBD1	TRBJ1-2	TGCAGTGCCACAGGGGGCCTAAGCTATGGCTACACCTTC	CSATGGLSYGYTF
.	TRBV12-5	.	TRBJ2-1	TGTGCTAGTCGGACAGACTACAATGAGCAGTTCTTC	CASRTDYNEQFF
.	TRBV10-3	TRBD1	TRBJ2-1	TGTGCCATCAAGGAAGGTGGCGGACAGGGGTGGAGGGGGCAGTTCTTC	CAIKEGGGQGWRGQFF
.	TRBV4-1	TRBD2	TRBJ2-3	TGCGCCAGCAGCCGCTTGCATACAGCGGGGAGCACAGATACGCAGTATTTT	CASSRLHTAGSTDTQYF
many	TRBV29-1	.	TRBJ2-5	TGCAGCGTTGAAGCCTTGGACTCTCAAGAGACCCAGTACTTC	CSVEALDSQETQYF
few	TRBV7-3	TRBD1	TRBJ2-5	TGTGCCAGCAGCTCCTCCGGGACAGGGGGCAAAGAGACCCAGTACTTC	CASSSSGTGGKETQYF
.	TRBV27	TRBD1	TRBJ1-2	TGTGCCAGCAGTTTCAACGACAGGGCGGGCGGCTACACCTTC	CASSFNDRAGGYTF
.	TRBV6-6	.	TRBJ1-6	TGTGCCAGTAGACAAGGGGATCTCTATAATTCACCCCTCCACTTT	CASRQGDLYNSPLHF
.	TRBV5-1	TRBD1	TRBJ2-7	TGCGCCAGCAGCTTGGGGGGGACAGACTACTACGAGCAGTACTTC	CASSLGGTDYYEQYF
few	TRBV20-1	.	TRBJ2-6	TGCAGTGCTAGAGATAGGGGAGACAAGAGGGAATTAGGCTCTGGGGCCAACGTCCTGACTTTC	CSARDRGDKRELGSGANVLTF
few	TRBV28	.	TRBJ2-7	TGTGCCAGCAGTCCTAATTCGTGGGGGCAGGGGAAATACGAGCAGTACTTC	CASSPNSWGQGKYEQYF
.	TRBV6-5	.	TRBJ1-1	TGTGCCAGCAGTATGGGCCCAGAAGCTTTCTTT	CASSMGPEAFF
.	TRBV5-1	.	TRBJ2-2	TGCGCCAGCAGCTTCGGGGTTACCGGGGAGCGGTTTTTT	CASSFGVTGERFF
.	TRBV4-1	.	TRBJ1-2	TGCGCCAGCAGCTCAATCAGGGGCGACTATGGCTACACCTTC	CASSSIRGDYGYTF
.	TRBV4-1	.	TRBJ2-1	TGCGCCAGCAGCCAAGAGAGAGCGGAGGGGTACAATGAGCAGTTCTTC	CASSQERAEGYNEQFF
few	TRBV20-1	TRBD1	TRBJ2-7	TGCAGTGCTGGCCTAACAGGGGCCACCTCCGAGCAGTACTTC	CSAGLTGATSEQYF
many	TRBV4-1	TRBD2	TRBJ2-1	TGCGCCAGCAGCCAAGTCGAGGCTAGCGGGGGGAATGAGCAGTTCTTC	CASSQVEASGGNEQFF
.	TRBV6-5	TRBD1	TRBJ1-2	TGTGCCAGCAGTCGGACAGGAGGCGGATTAGATGGCTACACCTTC	CASSRTGGGLDGYTF
few	TRBV6-1	TRBD2	TRBJ2-1	TGTGCCAGCAGAGCAAGTGGGGACTACGTCTACAATGAGCAGTTCTTC	CASRASGDYVYNEQFF
few	TRBV5-1	TRBD2	TRBJ2-3	TGCGCCAGCAGCTTGGCCTGGAGACTAGCGGACACAGATACGCAGTATTTT	CASSLAWRLADTDTQYF
.	TRBV6-6	TRBD1	TRBJ1-1	TGTGCCAGCAGTTCACAACAGGGGGCGGCCACTGAAGCTTTCTTT	CASSSQQGAATEAFF
once	TRBV20-1	TRBD2	TRBJ2-3	TGCAGTGCTAGAGATCTGGAGCGGGGGTGGGGTGGTACGCAGTATTTT	CSARDLERGWGGTQYF
once	TRBV7-3	TRBD1	TRBJ1-1	TGTGCCAGCAGCCAGCCGACAGGGAGGAGTGAAGCTTTCTTT	CASSQPTGRSEAFF
.	TRBV6-2/TRBV6-3	TRBD1	TRBJ2-7	TGTGCCAGCAGTCGCAGGGGGCAGGGGTCCTACGAGCAGTACTTC	CASSRRGQGSYEQYF